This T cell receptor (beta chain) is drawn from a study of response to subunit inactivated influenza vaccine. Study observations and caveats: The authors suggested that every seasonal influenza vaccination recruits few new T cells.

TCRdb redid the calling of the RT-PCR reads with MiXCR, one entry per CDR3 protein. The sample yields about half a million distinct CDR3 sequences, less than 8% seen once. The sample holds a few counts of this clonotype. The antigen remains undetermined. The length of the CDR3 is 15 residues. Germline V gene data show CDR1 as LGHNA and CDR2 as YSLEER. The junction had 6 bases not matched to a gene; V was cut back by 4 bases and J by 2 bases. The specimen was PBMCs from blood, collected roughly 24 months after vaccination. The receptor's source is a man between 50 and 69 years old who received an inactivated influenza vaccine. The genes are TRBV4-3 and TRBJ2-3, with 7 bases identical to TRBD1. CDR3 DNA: TGCGCCAGCAGCCTAAAGGGGGCCTCCACAGATACGCAGTATTTT. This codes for CASSLKGASTDTQYF.